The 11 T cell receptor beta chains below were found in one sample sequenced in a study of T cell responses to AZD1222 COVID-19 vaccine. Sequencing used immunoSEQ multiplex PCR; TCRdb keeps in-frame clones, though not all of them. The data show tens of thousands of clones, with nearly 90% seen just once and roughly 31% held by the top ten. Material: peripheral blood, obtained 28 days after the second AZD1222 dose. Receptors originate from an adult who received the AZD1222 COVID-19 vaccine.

The CDR3 DNA follows: TGTGCCAGCAGCTTGGAACGGGGGCAGCAGTACTTC. It is translated as CASSLERGQQYF. The genes are TRBV5-4 and TRBJ2-7; D assignment may be TRBD1 or TRBD2 (6 bases each). The CDR3 has 12 amino acids. Germline-derived CDR1 and CDR2 are SGHNT and YYREEE (reference sequence). Trimming removed 0 bases from V and 8 bases from J, with 9 bases in between.

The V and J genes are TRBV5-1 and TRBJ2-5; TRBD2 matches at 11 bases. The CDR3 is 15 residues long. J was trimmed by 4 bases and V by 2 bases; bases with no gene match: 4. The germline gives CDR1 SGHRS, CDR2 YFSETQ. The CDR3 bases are TGCGCCAGCAGCTTTACCGGGACTAGCGGAGAGACCCAGTACTTC. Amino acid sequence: CASSFTGTSGETQYF. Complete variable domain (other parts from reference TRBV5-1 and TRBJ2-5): KAGVTQTPRYLIKTRGQQVTLSCSPISGHRSVSWYQQTPGQGLQFLFEYFSETQRNKGNFPGRFSGRQFSNSRSEMNVSTLELGDSALYLCASSFTGTSGETQYFGPGTRLLVL.

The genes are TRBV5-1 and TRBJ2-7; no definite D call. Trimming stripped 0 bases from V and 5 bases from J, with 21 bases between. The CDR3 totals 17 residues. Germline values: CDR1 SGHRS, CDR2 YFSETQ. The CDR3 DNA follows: TGCGCCAGCAGCTTGGAGCTCTTTACGACGAGCCGCGACGAGCAGTACTTC. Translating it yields CASSLELFTTSRDEQYF.

CDR3 sequence (DNA): TGTGCCAGCAGCTTCTCCGGGACCACGGAGCAGTACTTC. This sequence encodes CASSFSGTTEQYF. The chain is built from TRBV7-2 and TRBJ2-7; D is possibly TRBD1 or TRBD2 (5 bases each). The CDR3 is 13 amino acids. The ends were cut back, 3 bases at V and 7 bases at J, with 13 bases in the middle. Germline CDR1 reads SGHTA; CDR2 reads FQGNSA.

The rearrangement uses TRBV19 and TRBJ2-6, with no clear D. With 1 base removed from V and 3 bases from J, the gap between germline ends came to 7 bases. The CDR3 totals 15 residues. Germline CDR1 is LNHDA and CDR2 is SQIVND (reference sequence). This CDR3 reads CASSIAHSGANVLTF. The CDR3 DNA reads TGTGCCAGTAGTATAGCGCACAGTGGGGCCAACGTCCTGACTTTC.

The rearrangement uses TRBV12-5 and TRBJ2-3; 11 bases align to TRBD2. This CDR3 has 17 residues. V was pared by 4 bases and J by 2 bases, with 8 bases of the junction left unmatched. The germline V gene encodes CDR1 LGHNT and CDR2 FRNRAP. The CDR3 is CASGSKTSGNSTDTQYF. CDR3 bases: TGTGCTAGTGGTTCGAAGACTAGCGGGAACTCCACAGATACGCAGTATTTT.

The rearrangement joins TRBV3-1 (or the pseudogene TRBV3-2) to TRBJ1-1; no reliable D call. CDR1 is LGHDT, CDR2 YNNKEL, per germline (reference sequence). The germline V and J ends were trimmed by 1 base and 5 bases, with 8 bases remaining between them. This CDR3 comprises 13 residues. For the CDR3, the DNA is TGTGCCAGCAGCCAAGGGGTATTTACTGAAGCTTTCTTT. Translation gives CASSQGVFTEAFF.

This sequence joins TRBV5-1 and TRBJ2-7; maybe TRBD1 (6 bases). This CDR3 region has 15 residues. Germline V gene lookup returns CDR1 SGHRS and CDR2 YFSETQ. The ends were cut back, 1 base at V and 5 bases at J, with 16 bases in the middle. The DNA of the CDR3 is TGCGCCAGCAGCTTGAACGGTGGGGGCTCGGACGAGCAGTACTTC. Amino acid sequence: CASSLNGGGSDEQYF.

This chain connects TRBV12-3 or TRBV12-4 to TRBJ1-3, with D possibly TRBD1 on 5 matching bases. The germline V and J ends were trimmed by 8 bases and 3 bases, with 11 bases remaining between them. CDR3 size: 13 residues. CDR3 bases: TGTGCCAGCCAAGGGGCTGATGGAAACACCATATATTTT. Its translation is CASQGADGNTIYF.

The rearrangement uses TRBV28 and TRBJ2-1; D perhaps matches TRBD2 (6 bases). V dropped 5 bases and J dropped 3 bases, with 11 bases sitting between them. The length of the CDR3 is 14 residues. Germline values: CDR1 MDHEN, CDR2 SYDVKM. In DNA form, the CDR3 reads TGTGCCAGCAGTATAGGCGGGAACTACAATGAGCAGTTCTTC. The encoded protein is CASSIGGNYNEQFF. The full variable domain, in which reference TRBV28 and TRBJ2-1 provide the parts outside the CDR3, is DVKVTQSSRYLVKRTGEKVFLECVQDMDHENMFWYRQDPGLGLRLIYFSYDVKMKEKGDIPEGYSVSREKKERFSLILESASTNQTSMYLCASSIGGNYNEQFFGPGTRLTVL.

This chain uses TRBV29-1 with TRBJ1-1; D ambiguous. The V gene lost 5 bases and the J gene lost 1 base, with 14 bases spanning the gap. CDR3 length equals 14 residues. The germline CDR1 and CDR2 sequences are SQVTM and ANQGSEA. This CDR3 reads CSVQPRHRNTEAFF. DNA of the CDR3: TGCAGCGTTCAACCCCGCCATAGGAACACTGAAGCTTTCTTT.